Reported below is one TCR beta chain. Its antigen is unknown. No per-base quality is available; no much larger clone lies one base away. Between the V and J ends, shortened by 5 bases and 1 base respectively, the junction contains 22 bases. CDR1 and CDR2 (SGHAT, FQNNGV) derive from the germline V gene. CDR3 length: 18 amino acids, cysteine to phenylalanine. CDR3 DNA is the only sequence kept; it has 54 bases, read in frame from the first base. The library relied on 5' RACE. Sequencing was performed on an Illumina HiSeq 2500. A second PCR of about 7 to 12 cycles was run with a J-beta primer mix and a sample-barcoded 5' primer. Each TCR beta cDNA molecule received a unique molecular identifier from a template-switch 5' adaptor carrying 12 random nucleotides. Each sample yielded at least 2.5 million CDR3-containing paired-end reads. The Mint cDNA synthesis kit, primed by a TRBC-specific oligonucleotide, was used to synthesize first-strand cDNA from all RNA. Following uracil-DNA glycosylase treatment, all cDNA underwent a first 18-cycle PCR with the universal primers M1SS and BC2_uni_R. The authors processed their data as follows. Each sample was normalized by randomly selecting 1 million high-quality reads, each carrying a distinct molecular identifier. Instead of being binned into consensus sequences, reads that shared molecular identifiers were thrown out. MiTCR, run with a Q25 quality threshold and the strictest error-elimination algorithm, handled CDR3 identification, clonotype clustering and error correction. A nonparametric unseen species model with Euler transformation was used to estimate a lower bound on total TCR beta diversity. Clones were called with MiXCR by TCRdb after fastp trimmed the public reads at Q25, and only in-frame beta chains were retained. Every distinct CDR3 protein forms one entry, paired with its most common genes and DNA. TCRdb assigned the V and J calls; the authors' analysis was not used. The sample has 780,000 or so distinct CDR3 sequences on record, around three fifths of them singletons. 20% to 30% of the sample goes to the ten largest clones.

The data belong to a study of blood T cells in healthy people across ages (dated by TCRdb to about 2015). Some background on the complete study: In model experiments, roughly one uniquely barcoded TCR beta cDNA molecule per two T cells was captured by template switching. To track age-related changes in TCR beta repertoire diversity, the study relied on deep sequencing normalized with unique cDNA molecular identifiers. The donors were split into four age groups: young (average around 15 years), middle-aged (39), aged (approximately 60) and long-lived (roughly 80). To avoid experimental bias, donors of different ages were spread randomly across the sequencing lanes. For two donors (one aged 18 to 30 and one aged 80 or older), the study analyzed two additional independent replicas of 1 million unique cDNA reads from the same blood draw.

The donors were under 40 Caucasian individuals from Russia, aged roughly 6 to 100 years, who were systemically healthy. Each donor gave about 9.7 milliliters of peripheral blood, drawn into EDTA-treated Vacutainer tubes. Ficoll-Paque density-gradient centrifugation was used to isolate PBMCs, with at least 6 million obtained per sample. Trizol reagent was used to extract total RNA from PBMCs, with at least 5.5 micrograms per sample. The percentages of naive CD45RAhigh/CD27high T cells were determined by flow cytometry on a PBMC aliquot from every donor. The full study reports these points: The long-lived group showed more naive CD4+ T cells, fewer expanded clones and increased TCR diversity than the aged group, suggesting age selection. A strong correlation was found between observed TCR beta diversity and the percentage of naive T cells measured by flow cytometry. Estimates of total diversity based on one million sequenced T cells were considered lower bounds and underestimates. Donor CMV infection status was unknown, potentially confounding age-related changes in expanded clonotypes. Bulk unsorted PBMC profiling prevented conclusive comparison of naive and antigen-experienced compartments. Observed TCR beta diversity per million T cells fell roughly linearly with age, and a significant reduction was already apparent by age around 39.

The receptor was derived from a man between 35 and 55 years old in good health. Sequencing was done on a sample of blood. The chain was built from TRBV11-2 and TRBJ2-3; TRBD1 is a possible D gene, resting on 6 matching bases. The bases read TGTGCCAGCAGCCCCCGGTTCTCAGGGGCAATTGGCACAGATACGCAGTATTTT. The encoded protein is CASSPRFSGAIGTDTQYF.